Below, 18 T cell receptor beta chains from the same sample are listed, as sequenced in a study of blood T cell repertoires in COVID-19. Clones were sequenced by immunoSEQ multiplex PCR, and TCRdb holds only the in-frame ones, with some missing. The repertoire holds roughly 140,000 clones, 85% seen once, with under 3% in the top ten. The specimen sequenced was peripheral blood. These TCRs come from a middle-aged woman with active or convalescent COVID-19.

The CDR3 loop is CASSYQGREKLFF. Here the CDR3 DNA reads TGTGCCAGCAGTTACCAGGGGAGAGAAAAACTGTTTTTT. This sequence joins TRBV6-5 and TRBJ1-4, with D possibly being TRBD1 (6 bases). Germline lookup yields CDR1 MNHEY and CDR2 SVGAGI. The CDR3 is 13 amino acids. V gave up 2 bases and J gave up 8 bases, with 9 bases separating them.

V usage is TRBV4-1 and J usage is TRBJ1-1, with TRBD1 identical over 8 bases. J was trimmed by 10 bases and V by 2 bases; bases with no gene match: 9. Germline CDR1 is MGHRA and CDR2 is YSYEKL. The CDR3 totals 14 residues. CDR3 nucleotide sequence: TGCGCCAGCAGCCAAAACAGGGGGGAGCTTGCAGCTTTCTTT. Amino acids: CASSQNRGELAAFF.

The table lists this clone with a count of one. V is TRBV6-5 and J is TRBJ1-2, with 10 bases lining up with TRBD1. The CDR3 runs to 13 residues. CDR1 MNHEY and CDR2 SVGAGI come from the germline V gene. V shed 10 bases and J 4 bases; nucleotides not matched to a gene: 6. CDR3 loop: CATRQGAGYGYTF. CDR3 in DNA: TGTGCCACCCGACAGGGGGCAGGCTATGGCTACACCTTC.

This chain links TRBV18 with TRBJ1-2; no clear D gene. CDR1 KGHSH and CDR2 LQKENI come from the germline V gene. Between the trimmed V and J ends, which lost 3 bases and 0 bases, there was a span of 14 bases. The CDR3 spans 16 residues. CDR3 DNA sequence: TGTGCCAGCTCACCCGTTGATGGAGGGACTAACTATGGCTACACCTTC. Translation gives CASSPVDGGTNYGYTF. The full variable domain, rest sourced from reference TRBV18 and TRBJ1-2, is NAGVMQNPRHLVRRRGQEARLRCSPMKGHSHVYWYRQLPEEGLKFMVYLQKENIIDESGMPKERFSAEFPKEGPSILRIQQVVRGDSAAYFCASSPVDGGTNYGYTFGSGTRLTVV.

The genes are TRBV7-4 and TRBJ1-4, with D perhaps matching TRBD1 (6 bases). The CDR3 sequence is 14 residues long. Trimming cost V 7 bases and J 3 bases, with 12 bases left between them. The germline CDR1 and CDR2 sequences are SGHVT and SQSDAQ. This CDR3 reads CASTTTGPNEKLFF. CDR3 in DNA: TGTGCCAGCACCACGACAGGTCCTAATGAAAAACTGTTTTTT.

The V and J genes are TRBV28 and TRBJ1-6, with 9 positions matching TRBD1. CDR1 and CDR2 from the germline V gene are MDHEN and SYDVKM. The CDR3 length is 16 residues. The V and J ends lost 3 bases and 5 bases, in that order; junction bases with no gene match: 5. In DNA form, the CDR3 reads TGTGCCAGCAGTTTTCCCGGGACAGGGAATAATTCACCCCTCCACTTT. Protein product: CASSFPGTGNNSPLHF. Full variable domain (remainder filled in from reference TRBV28 and TRBJ1-6): DVKVTQSSRYLVKRTGEKVFLECVQDMDHENMFWYRQDPGLGLRLIYFSYDVKMKEKGDIPEGYSVSREKKERFSLILESASTNQTSMYLCASSFPGTGNNSPLHFGNGTRLTVT.

The V and J genes are TRBV4-3 and TRBJ1-3; TRBD1 might be the D (5 bases). The CDR3 spans 17 residues. V shed 1 base and J shed 4 bases, with 17 bases lying between them. Germline assignment: CDR1 LGHNA and CDR2 YSLEER. CDR3 residues: CASSQAPVQGRGNTIYF. The CDR3 nucleotides read TGCGCCAGCAGCCAAGCGCCCGTGCAGGGCCGAGGAAACACCATATATTTT.

The genes are TRBV5-4 and TRBJ2-3; TRBD2 is a possible D gene (6 bases). The germline CDR1 and CDR2 sequences are SGHNT and YYREEE (reference sequence). Trimming stripped 4 bases from V and 0 bases from J, with 12 bases between. This CDR3 spans 15 amino acids. The CDR3 nucleotides read TGTGCCAGCAGCGGGGACTGGGCTAGCACAGATACGCAGTATTTT. It is translated as CASSGDWASTDTQYF.

The chain is built from TRBV7-2 and TRBJ2-6, with 14 bases matching TRBD2. Germline V gives CDR1 SGHTA, CDR2 FQGNSA. CDR3 length: 18 residues. Trimming at V came to 5 bases and at J to 7 bases, leaving 10 bases not matched to a gene. CDR3 DNA: TGTGCCAGCAGCCCGCCGCGCGGACTAGCGGGAGGAGCCAACGTCCTGACTTTC. Translating it yields CASSPPRGLAGGANVLTF.

The rearrangement links TRBV18 to TRBJ2-4; 8 bases match TRBD2. The CDR3 contains 16 residues. The junction had 15 bases not matched to a gene; V was cut back by 6 bases and J by 8 bases. Per the germline V gene, CDR1 is KGHSH and CDR2 is LQKENI. CDR3 residues: CASSQNSGSRGDIQYF. CDR3 in DNA: TGTGCCAGCTCTCAAAACAGCGGGAGCCGAGGGGACATTCAGTACTTC.

The chain uses TRBV6-5 and TRBJ1-1; D remains unclear. This CDR3 has 11 amino acids. CDR1 is MNHEY and CDR2 is SVGAGI in the germline V gene. Trimming pared 8 bases from V and 5 bases from J, leaving 9 bases between. CDR3 amino acids: CASRSGTEAFF. Written as DNA, the CDR3 is TGTGCCAGCCGATCGGGGACTGAAGCTTTCTTT.

This clone was detected only once. The chain links TRBV5-1 to TRBJ1-5, with D uncertain. The CDR3 loop spans 14 amino acids. CDR1 is SGHRS, CDR2 YFSETQ, per germline. Trimming pared 4 bases from V and 5 bases from J, leaving 13 bases between. Written as DNA, the CDR3 is TGCGCCAGCAGCCCTGAGGGTGGACATCAGCCCCAGCATTTT. Protein sequence: CASSPEGGHQPQHF.

This clone was observed a single time. This chain links TRBV13 with TRBJ1-6; tentatively, D is TRBD1 (5 bases). V was clipped by 0 bases and J by 6 bases, with 9 bases between them. Germline V gives CDR1 PRHDT, CDR2 FYEKMQ (reference sequence). The CDR3 is 15 residues long. The CDR3 is CASSLGPGGNSPLHF. CDR3 nucleotide sequence: TGTGCCAGCAGCTTAGGTCCGGGGGGTAATTCACCCCTCCACTTT.

Concerning this clone: Germline is not matched at one junction end, which may reflect a read error. This chain joins TRBV5-4 and TRBJ1-1, with D uncertain. Looked up from germline, CDR1 is SGHNT and CDR2 is YYREEE (reference sequence). There are 15 residues in the CDR3. CDR3 DNA sequence: TGTGCCAGCAGCTTGAGTTTCGGAGGGAACCCTGAAGCTTTCTTT. As protein: CASSLSFGGNPEAFF. The variable domain in full, with the rest retrieved from reference TRBV5-4 and TRBJ1-1, is ETGVTQSPTHLIKTRGQQVTLRCSSQSGHNTVSWYQQALGQGPQFIFQYYREEENGRGNFPPRFSGLQFPNYSSELNVNALELDDSALYLCASSLSFGGNPEAFFGQGTRLTVV.

The chain couples TRBV28 to TRBJ2-7; D remains ambiguous. This CDR3 is 15 amino acids long. The V end lost 5 bases, the J end lost 2 bases, and 16 bases lay between the germline ends. Germline assignment: CDR1 MDHEN and CDR2 SYDVKM. The CDR3 coding sequence is TGTGCCAGCAGTCCCACGGGTAAACGGGCCTACGAGCAGTACTTC. As protein: CASSPTGKRAYEQYF.

This clone was detected only once. The chain combines TRBV9 with TRBJ1-1; D is uncertain. This CDR3 contains 12 residues. Trimming shortened V by 4 bases and J by 1 base, and 5 bases separated the two germline ends. Looked up from germline, CDR1 is SGDLS and CDR2 is YYNGEE. In DNA form, the CDR3 reads TGTGCCAGCAGCCCCCAGAACACTGAAGCTTTCTTT. Protein product: CASSPQNTEAFF. Using reference TRBV9 and TRBJ1-1 for the parts outside the CDR3, the full variable domain is DSGVTQTPKHLITATGQRVTLRCSPRSGDLSVYWYQQSLDQGLQFLIQYYNGEERAKGNILERFSAQQFPDLHSELNLSSLELGDSALYFCASSPQNTEAFFGQGTRLTVV.

The chain uses TRBV28 and TRBJ2-7; D gene ambiguous. Germline V CDR1 and CDR2: MDHEN, SYDVKM. The germline V and J ends were trimmed by 7 bases and 6 bases, with 16 bases remaining between them. The CDR3 has 13 residues. The CDR3 reads CASTYSFFVEQYF. CDR3 nucleotides: TGTGCCAGCACTTATTCCTTTTTTGTCGAGCAGTACTTC.

The chain recombines TRBV19 with TRBJ2-3, with D possibly being TRBD1 (6 bases). Germline V gives CDR1 LNHDA, CDR2 SQIVND (reference sequence). The CDR3 totals 15 residues. V was pared by 3 bases and J by 6 bases, with 16 bases between. The CDR3, as DNA: TGTGCCAGTAGTATCACAGGGAGAGGGATGGATACGCAGTATTTT. Its translation is CASSITGRGMDTQYF.